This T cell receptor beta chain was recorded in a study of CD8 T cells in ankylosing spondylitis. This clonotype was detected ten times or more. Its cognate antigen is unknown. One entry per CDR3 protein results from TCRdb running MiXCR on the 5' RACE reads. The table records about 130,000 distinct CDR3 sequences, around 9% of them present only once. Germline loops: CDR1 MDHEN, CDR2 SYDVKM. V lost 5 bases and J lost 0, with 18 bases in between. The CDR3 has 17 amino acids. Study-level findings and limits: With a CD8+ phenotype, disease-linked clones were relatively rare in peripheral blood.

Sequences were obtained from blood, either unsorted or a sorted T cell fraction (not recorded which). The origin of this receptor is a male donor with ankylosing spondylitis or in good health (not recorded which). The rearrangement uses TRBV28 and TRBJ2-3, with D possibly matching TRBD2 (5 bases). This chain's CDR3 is CASSATLATSSTDTQYF. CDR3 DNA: TGTGCCAGCAGTGCCACTCTAGCAACCTCTAGCACAGATACGCAGTATTTT. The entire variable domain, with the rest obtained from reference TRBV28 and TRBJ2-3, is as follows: DVKVTQSSRYLVKRTGEKVFLECVQDMDHENMFWYRQDPGLGLRLIYFSYDVKMKEKGDIPEGYSVSREKKERFSLILESASTNQTSMYLCASSATLATSSTDTQYFGPGTRLTVL.